The 21 T cell receptor beta chains presented below share a single source sample, sequenced in a study of shared clonotypes between healthy human individuals. Data came from immunoSEQ multiplex PCR; TCRdb stores just in-frame clones and leaves some out. Of about 2 million clones listed, 90% to 95% are singletons. The sequencing input was naive CD4+ T cells sorted from blood. The subset was: CD45RA+ positively selected. The receptors shown here come from a man younger than 35 in good health.

The CDR3 is CASSLPRNEMNYGYTF. CDR3 nucleotide sequence: TGTGCCAGCAGCTTACCGCGAAACGAAATGAACTATGGCTACACCTTC. V usage is TRBV5-6 and J usage is TRBJ1-2; D is unclear. V shed 2 bases and J shed 2 bases, with 16 bases lying between them. There are 16 residues in the CDR3. CDR1 SGHDT and CDR2 YYEEEE come from the germline V gene.

The chain carries TRBV4-1 and TRBJ2-3; TRBD2 matches 8 bases. Germline values: CDR1 MGHRA, CDR2 YSYEKL. The CDR3 is 14 amino acids. Germline trimming cut 1 base from V and 7 bases from J; bases unmatched to any gene: 4. DNA for the CDR3: TGCGCCAGCAGCCAAGGGCTAGCGGGTTATACGCAGTATTTT. This translates into CASSQGLAGYTQYF.

In DNA form, the CDR3 reads TGTGCCAGCAGGACCGGACTAGTCGAGCAGTACTTC. It specifies CASRTGLVEQYF. J is TRBJ2-7 and V is TRBV6-1, with TRBD2 identical over 7 bases. V lost 6 bases, J lost 6 bases, and 5 bases stayed unmatched. Germline V gene data show CDR1 as MNHNS and CDR2 as SASEGT. This CDR3 is built from 12 residues.

The rearrangement links TRBV9 to TRBJ2-5; weak D call: TRBD1 (5 bases). CDR1 and CDR2 from the germline V gene are SGDLS and YYNGEE. V was trimmed by 0 bases and J by 2 bases, leaving 14 bases between them. The length of the CDR3 is 16 residues. CDR3 sequence (DNA): TGTGCCAGCAGCGTAGAGGGGCTTTCGTTTCAAGAGACCCAGTACTTC. Translating gives CASSVEGLSFQETQYF.

The V and J genes are TRBV6-1 and TRBJ1-5; the D is unclear. The germline V and J ends were trimmed by 4 bases and 3 bases, with 4 bases remaining between them. The CDR3 sequence is 12 residues long. Germline V gives CDR1 MNHNS, CDR2 SASEGT. The chain's CDR3 is CASSVANQPQHF. The DNA for the CDR3 is TGTGCCAGCAGTGTGGCCAATCAGCCCCAGCATTTT.

A single count supports this clone. This chain joins TRBV5-1 and TRBJ2-3; TRBD2 is a possible D gene (5 bases). The germline CDR1 and CDR2 sequences are SGHRS and YFSETQ. V shed 4 bases and J shed 1 base, with 10 bases lying between them. This CDR3 region has 14 residues. CDR3 sequence reads: CASSTGGGTDTQYF. CDR3 nucleotides: TGCGCCAGCAGCACCGGAGGTGGCACAGATACGCAGTATTTT.

The genes are TRBV4-1 and TRBJ1-1; D not resolved. The CDR3 is 13 residues long. With 2 bases removed from V and 9 bases from J, the gap between germline ends came to 13 bases. Looked up from germline, CDR1 is MGHRA and CDR2 is YSYEKL. The CDR3 nucleotides read TGCGCCAGCAGCCAAAATACAGCTTGGAAAGCTTTCTTT. It translates to CASSQNTAWKAFF.

To note about this clone: This could be a read error, since a much larger clone is one nucleotide away. This chain joins TRBV7-9 and TRBJ2-7; no reliable D call. CDR3 length: 11 amino acids. Germline assignment: CDR1 SEHNR and CDR2 FQNEAQ (reference sequence). The V end lost 5 bases, the J end lost 2 bases, and 4 bases lay between the germline ends. The CDR3 reads CASSNAYEQYF. CDR3 coding DNA: TGTGCCAGCAGCAACGCCTACGAGCAGTACTTC.

The V and J genes are TRBV9 and TRBJ2-3, with D possibly being TRBD1 or TRBD2 (5 bases each). This CDR3 has 14 amino acids. Per the germline V gene, CDR1 is SGDLS and CDR2 is YYNGEE. V was cut by 3 bases and J by 2 bases, with 10 bases left in between. The CDR3 nucleotides are TGTGCCAGCAGCGGGGGGACCTTCACAGATACGCAGTATTTT. This encodes CASSGGTFTDTQYF.

This clone has a single count. The chain couples TRBV6-6 to TRBJ1-1; the match to TRBD1 covers 8 bases. Germline trimming cut 2 bases from V and 3 bases from J; bases unmatched to any gene: 5. The CDR3 is 15 residues long. Germline V gene data show CDR1 as MNHNY and CDR2 as SVGAGI (reference sequence). CDR3 bases: TGTGCCAGCAGTTACCCCGGGACAGGATACACTGAAGCTTTCTTT. Translated, it gives CASSYPGTGYTEAFF.

This chain uses TRBV9 with TRBJ2-7; D may be TRBD1 or TRBD2 (5 bases each). The V and J ends lost 6 bases and 1 base respectively, with 20 bases between them. In germline, CDR1 is SGDLS, CDR2 YYNGEE. The CDR3 contains 16 residues. The CDR3 DNA is TGTGCCAGCAAAACACACCGGTCCGAGGGGTCCTACGAGCAGTACTTC. Translated: CASKTHRSEGSYEQYF.

The genes are TRBV6-1 and TRBJ2-6; 15 bases line up with TRBD2. The germline gives CDR1 MNHNS, CDR2 SASEGT. This CDR3 region has 20 residues. Trimming cost V 4 bases and J 4 bases; bases outside gene matches: 11. Here the CDR3 reads CASSGTSGRAPQVGANVLTF. The CDR3 DNA reads TGTGCCAGCAGTGGGACTAGCGGGAGGGCCCCTCAGGTCGGGGCCAACGTCCTGACTTTC.

J is TRBJ2-1 and V is TRBV7-2; TRBD1 agrees at 9 bases. V was pared by 5 bases and J by 2 bases, with 7 bases of the junction left unmatched. CDR3 length: 16 amino acids. Germline V gives CDR1 SGHTA, CDR2 FQGNSA. CDR3 sequence (DNA): TGTGCCAGCAGCCCACAGGGGGCGGTACCCTACAATGAGCAGTTCTTC. Its protein product is CASSPQGAVPYNEQFF.

With respect to this clone: This specimen includes other DNA sequences encoding the same CDR3. The chain has TRBV30 and TRBJ2-2; no clear D gene. The CDR3 spans 12 residues. CDR1 and CDR2 from the germline V gene are GTSNPN and SVGIG (reference sequence). V lost 2 bases and J lost 0, with 1 base in between. For the CDR3, the DNA is TGTGCCTGGAGTTCGAACACCGGGGAGCTGTTTTTT. It yields the protein CAWSSNTGELFF.

V and J are TRBV30 and TRBJ2-5; 10 bases are a match to TRBD2. J gave up 4 bases and V 0 bases, and 11 bases lay outside the gene matches. This CDR3 is built from 17 residues. The V gene's germline CDR1 is GTSNPN and CDR2 SVGIG (reference sequence). The CDR3 loop is CAWSVSGGVYTRETQYF. CDR3 sequence (DNA): TGTGCCTGGAGTGTGAGCGGGGGGGTCTATACGCGAGAGACCCAGTACTTC.

The rearrangement joins TRBV5-8 to TRBJ1-1; 7 bases match TRBD1. The CDR3 has 14 residues. Germline values: CDR1 SGHTS, CDR2 YDEGEE. The trim removed 4 bases at V and 6 bases at J, leaving 9 bases unmatched. The chain's CDR3 is CASSRRQGRSEAFF. The DNA for the CDR3 is TGTGCCAGCAGCCGTCGACAGGGAAGGTCTGAAGCTTTCTTT.

The chain combines TRBV5-1 with TRBJ2-3; 9 bases are a match to TRBD1. V shed 4 bases, J shed 12 bases, and the junction held 6 bases outside the gene matches. This CDR3 region has 12 residues. Germline lookup yields CDR1 SGHRS and CDR2 YFSETQ. The CDR3 protein is CASSAGTGTQYF. The CDR3 coding sequence is TGCGCCAGCAGCGCCGGGACAGGGACCCAGTATTTT.

V is TRBV5-1 and J is TRBJ1-1; D not certain. Germline V gene data show CDR1 as SGHRS and CDR2 as YFSETQ. The CDR3 has 14 amino acids. Trimming took 0 bases from V and 1 from J, leaving 7 bases between them. The CDR3 DNA reads as TGCGCCAGCAGCTTGGTCAACCAGAACACTGAAGCTTTCTTT. Amino acid sequence: CASSLVNQNTEAFF.

V is TRBV30 and J is TRBJ1-1; unclear D gene. V lost 2 bases and J 1 base, leaving 8 bases between the germline ends. Germline loops: CDR1 GTSNPN, CDR2 SVGIG (reference sequence). The CDR3 extends over 13 amino acids. CDR3 sequence reads: CAWSIRTNTEAFF. The CDR3 DNA sequence: TGTGCCTGGAGTATCCGAACGAACACTGAAGCTTTCTTT.

This chain links TRBV18 with TRBJ2-1; 11 positions agree with TRBD2. The germline gives CDR1 KGHSH, CDR2 LQKENI. CDR3 size: 17 residues. J was trimmed by 3 bases and V by 2 bases; bases with no gene match: 6. The CDR3 DNA sequence: TGTGCCAGCTCACCAAGTTTCGGGACTAGCGGCTACAATGAGCAGTTCTTC. Its protein is CASSPSFGTSGYNEQFF.

The chain links TRBV5-4 to TRBJ2-7; 8 bases are a match to TRBD2. The CDR3 has 15 residues. V dropped 4 bases and J dropped 0; count of bases not matched to a gene: 6. The germline V gene encodes CDR1 SGHNT and CDR2 YYREEE (reference sequence). CDR3 DNA: TGTGCCAGCAGCCGTAGCGGGGCTGGCTCCTACGAGCAGTACTTC. Translated, it gives CASSRSGAGSYEQYF.